These T cell receptor beta chains were read from a single sample in a study of T cell responses to AZD1222 COVID-19 vaccine. Only in-frame clones appear in the TCRdb table, and some are missing; sequencing was by immunoSEQ multiplex PCR. Here the sample spans about 99,000 clones, roughly 86% being singletons. The sample here was peripheral blood, taken 28 days after the second dose of the MenACWY control vaccine. These receptors were taken from an adult who received the MenACWY meningococcal vaccine as a control. Each CDR3 is given with its conserved first and last residue. Fields, in order: V gene, CDR3 protein.

TRBV5-6 | CASSLKGEWTDTQYF
TRBV2 | CASSEGRGNQPQHF
TRBV4-1 | CASSQEGTGTGVPNEQFF
TRBV19 | CASSTESTDTQYF
TRBV11-1 | CASSSWDRVYNEQFF
TRBV27 | CASSLWAPPGTEQYF
TRBV19 | CASSQFQINTGELFF
TRBV19 | CASSGTGINEKLFF
TRBV19 | CATLGPGSYNEQFF
TRBV28 | CASRLDRNSPLHF
TRBV7-8 | CASRKRGGPTDTQYF
TRBV19 | CASSIGGSGWVNTEAFF
TRBV19 | CASRGVSNQPQHF
TRBV6-2/TRBV6-3 | CASSHGGAMGNQPQHF
TRBV5-6 | CASNHAWGYTF
TRBV6-5 | CASSYSQGAGVAFF
TRBV19 | CASSTFGSTDTQYF
TRBV28 | CASSLYSNYRGPYGYTF
TRBV5-1 | CASSLARQYQETQYF
TRBV19 | CASSIAGEKLFF
TRBV7-3 | CASSPPTLINPRLAGGPYEQYF
TRBV7-2 | CASSSHRDRGQNEQFF
TRBV10-3 | CAISYGTGSSYEQYF
TRBV4-3 | CASSQDLASGANVLTF
TRBV29-1 | CSAHGGSQFLDTEAFF
TRBV9 | CASRADFNYGYTF
TRBV28 | CASSYLNTEAFF
TRBV13 | CASSLRMENYNYGYTF
TRBV30 | CAWSSNYGYTF
TRBV18 | CASSPPGLAEITDTQYF
TRBV19 | CASMSGASDGNTIYF
TRBV7-9 | CASRHGQGHNEQFF
TRBV15 | CATSRPFADPNQNTGELFF
TRBV4-1 | CASSQGDTFNQPQHF
TRBV12-3/TRBV12-4 | CASSFRGRIEAFF
TRBV7-7 | CASSLSDRLNEKLFF
TRBV6-5 | CASRVDRDTNYGYTF
TRBV11-2 | CASNSDDDEQYF
TRBV5-4 | CASSFDIGQPQHF
TRBV19 | CASSEGQGGQPQHF
TRBV5-1 | CASSLWPAGTSVSYEQYF